The present entry profiles one TCR beta chain with its context. Per germline, CDR1 SGHAT and CDR2 FQNNGV. The CDR3 is 15 residues long. Unmatched junction bases numbered 6, after V lost 5 bases and J lost 0 bases. The data derive from a study of blood T cells in healthy people across ages. A sample-barcoded 5' primer and a J-beta primer mix were used in a second PCR of roughly 7 to 12 cycles. TCRdb itself ran the 5' RACE reads through MiXCR, one entry per CDR3 protein. The repertoire holds hundreds of thousands of distinct CDR3 sequences, with around half as singletons. Input material: blood. The source is an elderly man in good health. This chain connects TRBV11-2 to TRBJ1-1; TRBD1 matches at 7 bases. DNA for the CDR3: TGTGCCAGCAGCCTAGGACAGGAACTGAACACTGAAGCTTTCTTT. Amino acid sequence: CASSLGQELNTEAFF.